Sequencing of this T cell receptor beta chain was carried out in a study of blood T cell repertoires in COVID-19. Background on the study: COVID-19 samples from acute and convalescent phases originated in the United States, Italy and Spain. PBMCs, B-cell-depleted T cells, or T cells provided the cDNA or gDNA that made up the material.

Germline CDR1 and CDR2: SGHAT and FQNNGV. Trimming took off 5 bases at V and 4 bases at J, with 11 bases between the two ends. CDR3 length: 14 amino acids. Authors' data handling: Researchers report that nucleated cell counts were estimated from reference gene primer amplification. Only in-frame clones appear in the TCRdb table, and some are missing; sequencing was by immunoSEQ multiplex PCR. That table gives V, J and clone size, and the DNA gave D and trimming. Among roughly 110,000 clones, about 79% were seen once, and the ten largest hold 6.2%. Seattle patients were enrolled during active infection and followed longitudinally.

Sequencing was performed on peripheral blood. The chain links TRBV11-2 to TRBJ1-4; D uncertain. The clonotype comes from a man at least 80 years old with COVID-19, enrolled during active disease. The CDR3 spells CASSRRRGNEKLFF. The DNA for the CDR3 is TGTGCCAGCAGCCGACGGCGCGGTAATGAAAAACTGTTTTTT.